This T cell receptor beta chain was identified in a study of T cell responses to AZD1222 COVID-19 vaccine. Between the trimmed V and J ends, which lost 1 base and 2 bases, there was a span of 7 bases. From germline, CDR1 is SGHVS and CDR2 FNYEAQ. The CDR3 loop spans 14 amino acids. Findings of the study overall: Among those given AZD1222, only five to seven were seropositive at baseline. Vaccination with two AZD1222 doses was followed by a rise in Spike-specific TCR breadth and depth.

Method: immunoSEQ multiplex PCR; TCRdb's copy keeps in-frame clones and lacks some. The sample has about 110,000 clones, about 88% seen once. Note on this clone: Its antigen remains unidentified.

The chain uses TRBV7-6 and TRBJ2-3, with a weak D call TRBD1 (5 bases). Sequencing used peripheral blood, obtained on day 0 of AZD1222 vaccination. The TCR sequence derives from an adult in good health. The CDR3 bases are TGTGCCAGCAGCTTAGGGGGCGTCACAGATACGCAGTATTTT. Its protein product is CASSLGGVTDTQYF.